The present entry profiles one TCR beta chain with its context. Its antigen remains undetermined. No much larger clone exists at a distance of one base, and base qualities are not known. TCRbeta CDR3 regions were immunosequenced from genomic DNA with the immunoSEQ Assay. Prior to high-throughput sequencing, genomic DNA was amplified by bias-controlled multiplex PCR. In the authors' own workflow: To quantify the absolute abundance of each unique TCRbeta CDR3 region, the sequences were collapsed and filtered. Clonality, defined as 1 minus Pielou's evenness, was calculated using only productive rearrangements. Tumor T-cell fraction was computed by normalizing TCRbeta template counts to usable DNA, estimated from several housekeeping genes. A previously published method was used to identify clones whose frequencies were significantly greater in on-treatment samples than in baseline samples. Drawn from immuneACCESS, this table holds only the in-frame rearrangements with V and J called that TCRdb kept. Clones are partly lost; checked studies trace under half to an unresolved V gene and leave the rest unexplained. V, J and clone size were drawn from that table, and D and trimming were deduced from the DNA. This sample gives some 3,700 clones in total; roughly 19% of them show up just once. Together, the top ten hold about 24% of the sample.

The data were obtained in a study of sequential checkpoint blockade in melanoma (dated by TCRdb to between 2017 and 2020). Background for the entire study: Using 1:1 randomization, the trial assigned patients either to first-line nivolumab followed by ipilimumab (arm A) or to ipilimumab followed by nivolumab (arm B). Maintenance nivolumab came after both trial sequences. Matched tumor biopsies were taken from 20 to 25 patients before treatment and at week 13, after single-agent nivolumab (arm A) or ipilimumab (arm B). In about 80% of the matched pre- and post-treatment tumor biopsy pairs, both biopsies came from the same lesion. TCRbeta immunosequencing was performed on DNA from more than 75 pretreatment melanoma tumor samples. Paper-wide results and their limitations: Achieving clinical benefit was about 30 times more likely for patients whose tumor T-cell fraction and clonality increased by week 13. The response-prediction model combining TCR metrics and mutation burden needs validation in larger, independent patient cohorts. In the nivolumab-first arm (arm A), an association was found between pretreatment tumor TIL clonality and response (P = .04). Small sample sizes and reduced statistical power limited the analyses of tumor T-cell fraction within each arm. Tumor T-cell fraction and clonality were found to correlate with PD-L1 staining and CD8+ T-cell counts but not with mutational load.

As encoded in the germline V gene (reference sequence), CDR1 is GTSNPN while CDR2 is SVGIG. Unmatched junction bases come to 5, with V trimmed by 5 bases and J by 4 bases. There are 13 amino acids in the CDR3, from cysteine to phenylalanine inclusive. This entry keeps only the CDR3 DNA: 39 bases, framed from base 1. Explained via the paper, the treatment or condition label denotes: randomized to nivolumab then ipilimumab (arm A) or the reverse (arm B). None of the trial patients had been given prior DNA-damaging chemotherapy. The samples were obtained from melanoma patients enrolled in CheckMate 064, an open-label, randomized phase II trial testing sequential checkpoint blockade. Genomic DNA from formalin-fixed paraffin-embedded (FFPE) tissue samples was used for tumor TCR sequencing.

The clonotype comes from a human donor with melanoma. This specimen consisted of tumor tissue (inferred from file names), obtained from a patient given nivolumab and ipilimumab in sequence. The chain joins TRBV30 to TRBJ1-1; the junction holds 9 bases that match TRBD1. The DNA is TGTGCCTGGGCGGACAGGGGAGGCACTGAAGCTTTCTTT. Its translation reads: CAWADRGGTEAFF.